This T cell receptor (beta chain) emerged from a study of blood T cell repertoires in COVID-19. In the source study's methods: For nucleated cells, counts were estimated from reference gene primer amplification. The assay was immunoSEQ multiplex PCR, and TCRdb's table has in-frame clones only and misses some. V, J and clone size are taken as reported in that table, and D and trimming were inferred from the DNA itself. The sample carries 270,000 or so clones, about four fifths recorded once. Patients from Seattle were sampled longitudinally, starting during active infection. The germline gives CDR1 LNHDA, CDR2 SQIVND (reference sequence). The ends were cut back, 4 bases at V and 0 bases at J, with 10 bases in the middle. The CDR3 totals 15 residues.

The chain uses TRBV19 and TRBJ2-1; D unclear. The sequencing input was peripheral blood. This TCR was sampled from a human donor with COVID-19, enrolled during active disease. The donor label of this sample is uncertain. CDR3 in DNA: TGTGCCAGTAGTACTTTAGCAGTCTCCTACAATGAGCAGTTCTTC. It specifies CASSTLAVSYNEQFF. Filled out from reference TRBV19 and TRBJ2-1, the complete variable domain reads DGGITQSPKYLFRKEGQNVTLSCEQNLNHDAMYWYRQDPGQGLRLIYYSQIVNDFQKGDIAEGYSVSREKKESFPLTVTSAQKNPTAFYLCASSTLAVSYNEQFFGPGTRLTVL.